The 23 T cell receptor beta chains given below trace back to one sample, sequenced in a study of regulatory T cells in long-lasting Graves disease. Through Arm-PCR of CDR3 regions and iRepertoire HTBI primers, TCR beta libraries were built. MiXCR, applied by TCRdb to the multiplex PCR reads, yields one record per CDR3 protein. Among 420,000 or so distinct CDR3 sequences, roughly a quarter were seen once, and the ten largest hold approximately 28%. Time point in this sample: persistent/refractory GD, antithyroid drugs over 5 years with positive TRAb. TCR sequences were obtained from RNA taken from PBMCs. Sequenced material: peripheral blood mononuclear cells (PBMCs), taken when the disease was refractory, from a patient treated with antithyroid drugs. Receptor source: a female donor with Graves disease.

The chain is built from TRBV5-1 and TRBJ2-7; 14 bases line up with TRBD2. Unmatched junction bases numbered 8, after V lost 2 bases and J lost 4 bases. Germline-derived CDR1 and CDR2 are SGHRS and YFSETQ. The length of the CDR3 is 17 residues. The CDR3: CASSFPGTSGRGYEQYF. CDR3 nucleotides: TGCGCCAGCAGCTTCCCCGGGACTAGCGGGAGAGGGTACGAGCAGTACTTC.

This clonotype was seen more than once but under ten times. The V call is TRBV6-2 or TRBV6-3, the J call TRBJ1-1; 8 positions match TRBD1. CDR1 MNHEY and CDR2 SVGEGT come from the germline V gene. The CDR3 sequence is 14 residues long. V lost 4 bases, J lost 4 bases, and 5 bases stayed unmatched. The CDR3 loop is CASSSGQGSTEAFF. In nucleotides, the CDR3 is TGTGCCAGCAGTTCAGGACAGGGCTCCACTGAAGCTTTCTTT.

J is TRBJ1-1 and V is TRBV5-1; D remains ambiguous. Germline lookup yields CDR1 SGHRS and CDR2 YFSETQ. The CDR3 consists of 13 residues. The V end was cut by 2 bases, the J end by 4 bases, with 9 bases between. The CDR3 DNA reads TGCGCCAGCAGCTTTCGGCCCGGCACTGAAGCTTTCTTT. It is translated as CASSFRPGTEAFF.

The chain has TRBV11-2 and TRBJ2-7, with D unresolved. Trimming cost V 0 bases and J 0 bases, with 6 bases left between them. The length of the CDR3 is 14 residues. Germline V gene sequence: CDR1 SGHAT, CDR2 FQNNGV. The CDR3: CASSLDWVSYEQYF. Here the CDR3 DNA reads TGTGCCAGCAGCTTAGACTGGGTCTCCTACGAGCAGTACTTC.

This clonotype turned up a few times. The rearrangement links TRBV7-9 to TRBJ2-5, with 9 bases matching TRBD1. This CDR3 spans 13 amino acids. J was trimmed by 4 bases and V by 7 bases; bases with no gene match: 4. CDR1 is SEHNR, CDR2 FQNEAQ, per germline (reference sequence). CDR3 DNA sequence: TGTGCCAGCAAACAGGGGGCGGGAGAGACCCAGTACTTC. It translates to CASKQGAGETQYF. The variable domain in full, with the rest retrieved from reference TRBV7-9 and TRBJ2-5, is DTGVSQNPRHKITKRGQNVTFRCDPISEHNRLYWYRQTLGQGPEFLTYFQNEAQLEKSRLLSDRFSAERPKGSFSTLEIQRTEQGDSAMYLCASKQGAGETQYFGPGTRLLVL.

The V and J genes are TRBV20-1 and TRBJ1-5, with 7 bases identical to TRBD1. This CDR3 has 13 residues. Germline V gene data show CDR1 as DFQATT and CDR2 as SNEGSKA (reference sequence). Germline trimming cut 6 bases from V and 4 bases from J; bases unmatched to any gene: 6. The CDR3, as DNA: TGCAGTGCAAAGACAGGGCTAAATCAGCCCCAGCATTTT. Its protein product is CSAKTGLNQPQHF.

On this clonotype itself: The junction shows a germline mismatch at one end, possibly a read error. The V and J genes are TRBV27 and TRBJ1-2; possibly TRBD1 for D (5 bases). Germline CDR1 is MNHEY and CDR2 is SMNVEV (reference sequence). The CDR3 loop spans 15 amino acids. CDR3 in amino acids: CASTSIGSPWRGCTF. CDR3 DNA sequence: TGTGCCAGCACTAGTATCGGGTCCCCTTGGAGGGGCTGCACCTTC.

This clonotype was recorded many times. The V call is TRBV28, the J call TRBJ2-7; 12 bases map to TRBD1. The germline V gene has CDR1 MDHEN and CDR2 SYDVKM. With 3 bases clipped from V and 6 bases from J, the junction kept 6 bases outside the gene matches. CDR3 size: 15 residues. This CDR3 is CASSLPGQGAFEQYF. The CDR3 DNA sequence: TGTGCCAGCAGTTTGCCGGGACAGGGGGCTTTCGAGCAGTACTTC. Complete variable domain (other parts from reference TRBV28 and TRBJ2-7): DVKVTQSSRYLVKRTGEKVFLECVQDMDHENMFWYRQDPGLGLRLIYFSYDVKMKEKGDIPEGYSVSREKKERFSLILESASTNQTSMYLCASSLPGQGAFEQYFGPGTRLTVT.

This clonotype was picked up many times. The V gene is TRBV28, the J gene TRBJ2-7, with 9 nucleotides matching TRBD2. The CDR3 contains 14 residues. Germline V gene sequence: CDR1 MDHEN, CDR2 SYDVKM. J was trimmed by 5 bases and V by 5 bases; bases with no gene match: 7. The CDR3 DNA sequence: TGTGCCAGCAGTCCGCGGACTAGCGTCCACGAGCAGTACTTC. As protein: CASSPRTSVHEQYF. The entire variable domain, with the rest obtained from reference TRBV28 and TRBJ2-7, is as follows: DVKVTQSSRYLVKRTGEKVFLECVQDMDHENMFWYRQDPGLGLRLIYFSYDVKMKEKGDIPEGYSVSREKKERFSLILESASTNQTSMYLCASSPRTSVHEQYFGPGTRLTVT.

This clonotype has ten or more counts. The V and J genes are TRBV28 and TRBJ2-7, with TRBD1 identical over 12 bases. V was clipped by 7 bases and J by 3 bases; unmatched bases: 19. In germline, CDR1 is MDHEN, CDR2 SYDVKM. This CDR3 region has 19 residues. The CDR3 DNA sequence: TGTGCCAGCAAGCTTACCGGGACAGGGGGCGGACACAACAGCTACGAGCAGTACTTC. Residues: CASKLTGTGGGHNSYEQYF.

Regarding this clonotype: The junction departs from the called germline gene at one end, perhaps through a read error. V gene TRBV6-1 combines with J gene TRBJ2-7, with TRBD1 identical over 10 bases. The germline CDR1 and CDR2 sequences are MNHNS and SASEGT. The CDR3 is 14 residues long. The CDR3: CAGSHGQGAYEQYF. CDR3 nucleotides: TGTGCCGGCAGTCACGGACAGGGGGCCTACGAGCAGTACTTC.

This clonotype was found many times. This chain links TRBV28 with TRBJ2-7, with a tentative D call TRBD1 (5 bases). The germline V gene encodes CDR1 MDHEN and CDR2 SYDVKM. V shed 3 bases and J shed 6 bases, with 12 bases lying between them. The CDR3 is 13 residues long. Here the CDR3 DNA reads TGTGCCAGCAGTTTTAGGGGAATAGGCGAGCAGTACTTC. As protein: CASSFRGIGEQYF.

CDR3 bases: TGCAGTGCTAGACCCTCAGGGACAGGGACCACTGAAGCTTTCTTT. Translation: CSARPSGTGTTEAFF. The rearrangement uses TRBV20-1 and TRBJ1-1, with TRBD1 identical over 9 bases. With 2 bases clipped from V and 4 bases from J, the junction kept 8 bases outside the gene matches. Germline assignment: CDR1 DFQATT and CDR2 SNEGSKA (reference sequence). The CDR3 is 15 residues long.

This clonotype showed up many times. The chain is built from TRBV12-3 or TRBV12-4 and TRBJ2-6; D is perhaps TRBD1 or TRBD2 (6 bases each). With 3 bases removed from V and 2 bases from J, the gap between germline ends came to 23 bases. The CDR3 spans 20 residues. In nucleotides, the CDR3 is TGTGCCAGCAGTTTGTTTGGCGGGGCGTTACAGGGCGCTGGGGCCAACGTCCTGACTTTC. Translation: CASSLFGGALQGAGANVLTF.

This clonotype has more than one count but fewer than ten. This rearrangement joins TRBV6-1 to TRBJ2-7; tentatively, D is TRBD1 or TRBD2 (7 bases each). The CDR3 consists of 14 residues. Trimming pared 4 bases from V and 0 bases from J, leaving 10 bases between. CDR1 is MNHNS, CDR2 SASEGT, per germline. CDR3: CASSARGGSYEQYF. The CDR3 DNA follows: TGTGCCAGCAGTGCCAGGGGGGGCTCCTACGAGCAGTACTTC.

Worth noting for this clonotype: One base away lies a much larger clone, so this may be a sequencing read error. The V and J genes are TRBV2 and TRBJ1-2, with unresolved D. The CDR3 covers 13 residues. CDR1 is SNHLY and CDR2 is FYNNEI in the germline V gene. V shed 4 bases and J shed 4 bases, with 10 bases lying between them. CDR3 amino acids: CASSGLVPYGYTF. DNA of the CDR3: TGTGCCAGCAGTGGATTAGTGCCCTATGGCTACACCTTC.

J is TRBJ1-5 and V is TRBV19; D may be TRBD1 (6 bases). Germline V CDR1 and CDR2: LNHDA, SQIVND (reference sequence). Trimming removed 2 bases from V and 5 bases from J, with 10 bases in between. The CDR3 contains 14 residues. The CDR3 region is CASSISGGDQPQHF. The CDR3 nucleotides are TGTGCCAGTAGTATATCGGGGGGCGATCAGCCCCAGCATTTT.

Many counts were recorded for this clonotype. The chain has TRBV27 and TRBJ1-2; maybe TRBD1 (6 bases). V was clipped by 10 bases and J by 3 bases, with 12 bases between them. CDR3 length: 12 amino acids. CDR1 is MNHEY and CDR2 is SMNVEV in the germline V gene (reference sequence). CDR3 sequence reads: CATRGSHYGYTF. The DNA of the CDR3 is TGTGCCACTAGGGGGTCTCACTATGGCTACACCTTC.

This clonotype was detected only once. The chain uses TRBV28 and TRBJ1-4, with D unresolved. Between the trimmed V and J ends, which lost 6 bases and 0 bases, there was a span of 11 bases. There are 15 residues in the CDR3. The germline V gene encodes CDR1 MDHEN and CDR2 SYDVKM. This CDR3 reads CASSTILATNEKLFF. As DNA, the CDR3 is TGTGCCAGCAGCACGATCCTAGCAACTAATGAAAAACTGTTTTTT.

This chain links TRBV6-9 with TRBJ1-3; D is uncertain. The CDR3 is 13 residues long. Trimming shortened V by 3 bases and J by 2 bases, and 5 bases separated the two germline ends. CDR1 is MNHGY, CDR2 SVAAGI, per germline. CDR3 region: CASSYDAGNTIYF. In DNA, the CDR3 is TGTGCCAGCAGTTACGATGCTGGAAACACCATATATTTT.

The chain combines TRBV11-2 with TRBJ2-1; D is ambiguous. Trimming took 0 bases from V and 5 from J, leaving 8 bases between them. The length of the CDR3 is 14 residues. Germline lookup yields CDR1 SGHAT and CDR2 FQNNGV. This CDR3 is CASSLDRLNNEQFF. The CDR3 DNA is TGTGCCAGCAGCTTAGACAGGCTAAACAATGAGCAGTTCTTC.

This clonotype was found a few times. The J gene is TRBJ1-5, the V gene TRBV7-9; 7 bases line up with TRBD1. Germline V gene sequence: CDR1 SEHNR, CDR2 FQNEAQ (reference sequence). This CDR3 spans 14 amino acids. The V segment lost 8 bases and the J segment 3 bases; nucleotides outside the gene matches: 7. The CDR3 is CASGPGQNNQPQHF. The CDR3 coding sequence is TGTGCCAGCGGTCCGGGACAGAACAATCAGCCCCAGCATTTT.

This clonotype was recorded at least ten times. In DNA, the CDR3 is TGTGCCAGCAGGGGGACAGGGGGCAACTATGGCTACACCTTC. Protein product: CASRGTGGNYGYTF. The rearrangement uses TRBV27 and TRBJ1-2, with 12 bases aligning to TRBD1. The CDR3 has 14 residues. Germline lookup yields CDR1 MNHEY and CDR2 SMNVEV (reference sequence). V lost 6 bases, J lost 2 bases, and 1 base stayed unmatched.